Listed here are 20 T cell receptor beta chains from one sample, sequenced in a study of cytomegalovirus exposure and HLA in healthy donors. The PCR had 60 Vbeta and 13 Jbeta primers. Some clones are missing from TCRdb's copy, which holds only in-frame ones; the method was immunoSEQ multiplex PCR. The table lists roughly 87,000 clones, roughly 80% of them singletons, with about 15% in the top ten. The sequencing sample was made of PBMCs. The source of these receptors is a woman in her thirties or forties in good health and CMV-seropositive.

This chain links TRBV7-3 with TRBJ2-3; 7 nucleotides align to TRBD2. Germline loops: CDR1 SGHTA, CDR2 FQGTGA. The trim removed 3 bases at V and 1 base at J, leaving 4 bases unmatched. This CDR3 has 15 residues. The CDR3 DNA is TGTGCCAGCAGCTTGGGGGGGATCGGCACAGATACGCAGTATTTT. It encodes CASSLGGIGTDTQYF.

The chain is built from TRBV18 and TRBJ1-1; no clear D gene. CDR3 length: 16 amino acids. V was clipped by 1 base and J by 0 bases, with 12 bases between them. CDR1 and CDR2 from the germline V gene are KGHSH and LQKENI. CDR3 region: CASSPRDTAMNTEAFF. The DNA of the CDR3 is TGTGCCAGCTCACCACGAGACACCGCCATGAACACTGAAGCTTTCTTT.

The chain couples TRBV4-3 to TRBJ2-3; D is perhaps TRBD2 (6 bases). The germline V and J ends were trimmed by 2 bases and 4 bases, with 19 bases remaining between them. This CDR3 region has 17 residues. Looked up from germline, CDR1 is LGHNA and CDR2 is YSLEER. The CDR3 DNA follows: TGCGCCAGCAGCCAATGGGGACTCGCTAGCAGTTCAGATACGCAGTATTTT. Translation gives CASSQWGLASSSDTQYF.

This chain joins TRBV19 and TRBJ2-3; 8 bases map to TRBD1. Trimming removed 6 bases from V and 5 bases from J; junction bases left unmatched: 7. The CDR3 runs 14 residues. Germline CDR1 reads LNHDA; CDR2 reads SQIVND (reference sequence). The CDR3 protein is CASSGRGHGDTQYF. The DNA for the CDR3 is TGTGCCAGTAGCGGCAGGGGGCATGGAGATACGCAGTATTTT.

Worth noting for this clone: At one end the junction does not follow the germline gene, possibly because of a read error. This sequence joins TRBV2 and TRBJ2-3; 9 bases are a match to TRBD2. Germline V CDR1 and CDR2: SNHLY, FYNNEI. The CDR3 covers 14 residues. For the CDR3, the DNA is TGTGCCAGCCGCGTTGGGACTAGCATAGATACGCAGTATTTT. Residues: CASRVGTSIDTQYF.

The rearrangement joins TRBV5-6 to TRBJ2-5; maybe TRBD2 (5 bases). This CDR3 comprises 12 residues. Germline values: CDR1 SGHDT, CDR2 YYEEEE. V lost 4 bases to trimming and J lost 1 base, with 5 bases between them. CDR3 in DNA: TGTGCCAGCAGCGGGAGCCAAGAGACCCAGTACTTC. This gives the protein CASSGSQETQYF.

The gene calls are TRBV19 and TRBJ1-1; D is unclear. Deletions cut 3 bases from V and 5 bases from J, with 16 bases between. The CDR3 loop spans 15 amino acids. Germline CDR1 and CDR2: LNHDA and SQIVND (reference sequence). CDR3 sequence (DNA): TGTGCCAGTAGTATCGGGAAAATAAGGTGGACTGAAGCTTTCTTT. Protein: CASSIGKIRWTEAFF. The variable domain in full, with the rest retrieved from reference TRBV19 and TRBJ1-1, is DGGITQSPKYLFRKEGQNVTLSCEQNLNHDAMYWYRQDPGQGLRLIYYSQIVNDFQKGDIAEGYSVSREKKESFPLTVTSAQKNPTAFYLCASSIGKIRWTEAFFGQGTRLTVV.

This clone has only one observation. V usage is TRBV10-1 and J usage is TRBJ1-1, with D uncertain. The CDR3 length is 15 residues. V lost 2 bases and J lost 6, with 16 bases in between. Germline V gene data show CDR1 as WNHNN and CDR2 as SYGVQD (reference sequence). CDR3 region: CASSETNSAASEAFF. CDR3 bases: TGCGCCAGCAGTGAGACAAACTCCGCGGCCTCTGAAGCTTTCTTT.

The DNA for the CDR3 is TGCAGCGCCCAAATGAGCCTCACTAGCGGGAGAAGGGAGACCCAGTACTTC. Amino acids: CSAQMSLTSGRRETQYF. V and J are TRBV29-1 and TRBJ2-5; 11 nucleotides align to TRBD2. The CDR3 runs 17 residues. CDR1 SQVTM and CDR2 ANQGSEA come from the germline V gene. J was trimmed by 5 bases and V by 7 bases; bases with no gene match: 18.

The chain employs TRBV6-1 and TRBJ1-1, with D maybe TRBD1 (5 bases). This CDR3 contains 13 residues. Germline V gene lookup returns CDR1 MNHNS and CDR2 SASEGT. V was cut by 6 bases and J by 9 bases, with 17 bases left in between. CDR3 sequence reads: CASRGWDSHQAFF. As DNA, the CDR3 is TGTGCCAGCAGAGGTTGGGACTCTCACCAAGCTTTCTTT.

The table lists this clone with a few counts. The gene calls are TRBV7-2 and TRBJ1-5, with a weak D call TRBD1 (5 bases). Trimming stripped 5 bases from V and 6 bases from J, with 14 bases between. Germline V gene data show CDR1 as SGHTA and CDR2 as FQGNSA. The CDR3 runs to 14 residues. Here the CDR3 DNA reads TGTGCCAGCAGCCCAGGGTGGGGTGGTCAGCCCCAGCATTTT. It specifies CASSPGWGGQPQHF.

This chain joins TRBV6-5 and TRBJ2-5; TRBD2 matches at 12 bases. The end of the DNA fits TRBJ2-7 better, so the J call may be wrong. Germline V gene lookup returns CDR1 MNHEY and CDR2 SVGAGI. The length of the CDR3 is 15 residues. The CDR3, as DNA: TGTGCCAGCAGACTTACCGGGACTAGCGGGTACGAGCAGTACTTC. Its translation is CASRLTGTSGYEQYF.

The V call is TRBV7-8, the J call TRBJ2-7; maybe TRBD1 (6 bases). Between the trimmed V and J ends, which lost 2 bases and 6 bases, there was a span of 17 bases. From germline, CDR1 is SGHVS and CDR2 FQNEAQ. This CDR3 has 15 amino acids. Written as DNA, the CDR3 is TGTGCCAGCAGCTTATCGGGTCAGGGGAGTGGCGAGCAGTACTTC. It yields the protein CASSLSGQGSGEQYF.

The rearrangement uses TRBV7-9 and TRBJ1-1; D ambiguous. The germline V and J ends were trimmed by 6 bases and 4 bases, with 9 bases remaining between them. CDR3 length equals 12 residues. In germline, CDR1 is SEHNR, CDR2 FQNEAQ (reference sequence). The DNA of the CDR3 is TGTGCCAGCAGTCTTCGGGGCACTGAAGCTTTCTTT. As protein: CASSLRGTEAFF.

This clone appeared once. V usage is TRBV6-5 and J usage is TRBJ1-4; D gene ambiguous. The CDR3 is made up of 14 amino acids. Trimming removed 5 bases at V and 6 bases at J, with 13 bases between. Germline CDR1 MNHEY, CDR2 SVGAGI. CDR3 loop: CASSLAIVDEKLFF. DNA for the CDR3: TGTGCCAGCAGTCTAGCGATTGTGGATGAAAAACTGTTTTTT.

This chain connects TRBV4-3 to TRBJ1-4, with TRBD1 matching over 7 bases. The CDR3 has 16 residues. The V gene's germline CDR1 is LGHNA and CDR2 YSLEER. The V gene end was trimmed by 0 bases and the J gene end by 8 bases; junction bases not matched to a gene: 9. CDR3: CASSQEFTAGGEKLFF. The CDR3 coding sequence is TGCGCCAGCAGCCAAGAATTTACGGCAGGGGGAGAAAAACTGTTTTTT.

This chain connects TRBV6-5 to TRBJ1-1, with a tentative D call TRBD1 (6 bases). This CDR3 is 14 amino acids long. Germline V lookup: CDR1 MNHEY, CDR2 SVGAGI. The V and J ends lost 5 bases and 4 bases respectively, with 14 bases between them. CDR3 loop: CASSQTDRFTEAFF. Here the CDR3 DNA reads TGTGCCAGCAGTCAAACCGACAGGTTCACTGAAGCTTTCTTT.

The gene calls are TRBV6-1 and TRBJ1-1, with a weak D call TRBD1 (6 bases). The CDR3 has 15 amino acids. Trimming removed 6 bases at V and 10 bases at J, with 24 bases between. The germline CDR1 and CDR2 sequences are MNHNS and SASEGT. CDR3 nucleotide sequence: TGTGCCAGCAGGAGACAGGTGGTTGGTGTTAGTGGAGCTTTCTTT. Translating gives CASRRQVVGVSGAFF.

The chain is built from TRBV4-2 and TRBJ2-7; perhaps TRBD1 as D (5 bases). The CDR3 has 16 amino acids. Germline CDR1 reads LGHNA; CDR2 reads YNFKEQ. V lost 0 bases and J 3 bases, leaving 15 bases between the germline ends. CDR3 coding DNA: TGTGCCAGCAGCCAAGAAGGCAGTTCAGGGCTCTACGAGCAGTACTTC. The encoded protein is CASSQEGSSGLYEQYF.

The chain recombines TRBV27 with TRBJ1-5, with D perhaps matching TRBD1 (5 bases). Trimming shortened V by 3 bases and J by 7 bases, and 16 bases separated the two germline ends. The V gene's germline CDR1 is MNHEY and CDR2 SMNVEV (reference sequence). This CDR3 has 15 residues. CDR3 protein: CASSFRGLDLQPQHF. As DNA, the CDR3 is TGTGCCAGCAGTTTTAGGGGTCTGGACCTCCAGCCCCAGCATTTT.